The 30 T cell receptor beta chains below come from one sample, sequenced in a study of cytomegalovirus exposure and HLA in healthy donors. PCR used 60 Vbeta primers and 13 Jbeta primers. The assay was immunoSEQ multiplex PCR, and TCRdb's table has in-frame clones only and misses some. This sample yields about 140,000 clones, of which 79% are seen a single time; more than 0.75% belongs to the top ten. Source material: PBMCs. The receptors shown here come from a man between 18 and 29 years old in good health and CMV-seronegative.

V and J are TRBV2 and TRBJ2-7, with 8 bases aligning to TRBD1. With 6 bases clipped from V and 5 bases from J, the junction kept 6 bases outside the gene matches. Germline V gene sequence: CDR1 SNHLY, CDR2 FYNNEI. This CDR3 has 13 amino acids. DNA for the CDR3: TGTGCCAGCAGGCCCACAGGGGGAAACGAGCAGTACTTC. Protein sequence: CASRPTGGNEQYF.

The rearrangement links TRBV29-1 to TRBJ2-5; perhaps TRBD1 as D (5 bases). V was clipped by 3 bases and J by 4 bases, with 15 bases between them. CDR1 and CDR2 (germline): SQVTM, ANQGSEA. The CDR3 contains 14 residues. CDR3 sequence (DNA): TGCAGCGTTGAGATGGGCAGGGCGAGAGAGACCCAGTACTTC. It encodes CSVEMGRARETQYF. Full variable domain (remainder filled in from reference TRBV29-1 and TRBJ2-5): SAVISQKPSRDICQRGTSLTIQCQVDSQVTMMFWYRQQPGQSLTLIATANQGSEATYESGFVIDKFPISRPNLTFSTLTVSNMSPEDSSIYLCSVEMGRARETQYFGPGTRLLVL.

For this clone: At one end, the junction sequence differs from germline, possibly due to a read error. V and J are TRBV5-1 and TRBJ2-3; the D gene is possibly TRBD2 (5 bases). The germline V gene encodes CDR1 SGHRS and CDR2 YFSETQ. The CDR3 spans 16 residues. In DNA form, the CDR3 reads TGCGCCAGCAGCTTACCGACGGTCGCTAGCACAGATACGCGGTATTTT. As protein: CASSLPTVASTDTRYF.

The rearrangement joins TRBV6-5 to TRBJ2-2; D might be TRBD1 (5 bases). The CDR3 covers 15 residues. V lost 2 bases to trimming and J lost 5 bases, with 12 bases between them. Germline V CDR1 and CDR2: MNHEY, SVGAGI. The CDR3 DNA reads TGTGCCAGCAGTTACGACAGCCCCGCAACCGGGGAGCTGTTTTTT. Protein sequence: CASSYDSPATGELFF.

In this sample, this clone turned up a few times. This chain connects TRBV9 to TRBJ2-1; TRBD1 matches at 8 bases. The germline V gene encodes CDR1 SGDLS and CDR2 YYNGEE. Trimming at V came to 4 bases and at J to 0 bases, leaving 9 bases not matched to a gene. This CDR3 region has 17 residues. The CDR3 loop is CASSTSLTGVSYNEQFF. In DNA, the CDR3 is TGTGCCAGCAGCACATCCTTGACAGGGGTCTCCTACAATGAGCAGTTCTTC. Looking up the rest from reference TRBV9 and TRBJ2-1 gives the full variable domain: DSGVTQTPKHLITATGQRVTLRCSPRSGDLSVYWYQQSLDQGLQFLIQYYNGEERAKGNILERFSAQQFPDLHSELNLSSLELGDSALYFCASSTSLTGVSYNEQFFGPGTRLTVL.

The chain employs TRBV6-6 and TRBJ1-2; the D is unclear. V was shortened by 2 bases and J by 7 bases, with 17 bases between the two germline ends. The CDR3 is made up of 15 amino acids. Germline V lookup: CDR1 MNHNY, CDR2 SVGAGI (reference sequence). CDR3 loop: CASSYRSEDSGGYTF. As DNA, the CDR3 is TGTGCCAGCAGTTACAGATCAGAGGATTCGGGTGGCTACACCTTC.

This chain uses TRBV7-2 with TRBJ2-4, with D tentatively TRBD1 (5 bases). V gave up 8 bases and J gave up 9 bases, with 20 bases separating them. The length of the CDR3 is 14 residues. Per germline, CDR1 SGHTA and CDR2 FQGNSA. CDR3 loop: CASREIGARGIQYF. As DNA, the CDR3 is TGTGCCAGCCGAGAAATTGGGGCGCGAGGCATTCAGTACTTC.

The J gene is TRBJ1-4, the V gene TRBV7-9, with 9 positions matching TRBD1. J gave up 7 bases and V 2 bases, and 5 bases lay outside the gene matches. CDR3 length equals 15 residues. CDR1 SEHNR and CDR2 FQNEAQ come from the germline V gene (reference sequence). CDR3 DNA sequence: TGTGCCAGCAGCTTACCGGGACAGGGATTTGAAAAACTGTTTTTT. This encodes CASSLPGQGFEKLFF.

The gene calls are TRBV6-5 and TRBJ1-1; D uncertain. V dropped 6 bases and J dropped 0 bases, with 11 bases sitting between them. This CDR3 has 14 amino acids. Germline V gives CDR1 MNHEY, CDR2 SVGAGI. Here the CDR3 DNA reads TGTGCCAGCAGCCCCATAGCTGTGAACACTGAAGCTTTCTTT. Its translation is CASSPIAVNTEAFF.

This sequence joins TRBV6-9 and TRBJ1-1, with 7 nucleotides matching TRBD1. This CDR3 has 16 amino acids. J gave up 0 bases and V 3 bases, and 7 bases lay outside the gene matches. Per the germline V gene, CDR1 is MNHGY and CDR2 is SVAAGI. CDR3 in amino acids: CASSYPGQRMNTEAFF. The DNA for the CDR3 is TGTGCCAGCAGTTACCCGGGACAGCGGATGAACACTGAAGCTTTCTTT.

The V gene is TRBV10-3, the J gene TRBJ1-2; 9 bases align to TRBD1. Trimming took 11 bases from V and 8 from J; bases not matched to a gene: 12. The CDR3 sequence is 13 residues long. Germline V gives CDR1 ENHRY, CDR2 SYGVKD. CDR3 residues: CAATNRGLRGYTF. CDR3 sequence (DNA): TGTGCCGCTACCAACAGGGGGCTGCGCGGCTACACCTTC.

The J gene is TRBJ1-1, the V gene TRBV30; D unresolved. Trimming pared 5 bases from V and 3 bases from J, leaving 13 bases between. The CDR3 has 13 residues. Germline CDR1 is GTSNPN and CDR2 is SVGIG (reference sequence). The CDR3 loop is CAWAEGGDTEAFF. The CDR3 DNA is TGTGCCTGGGCCGAGGGTGGAGACACTGAAGCTTTCTTT.

The V gene is TRBV4-2, the J gene TRBJ2-5; D might be TRBD2 (6 bases). Trimming cost V 1 base and J 4 bases, with 22 bases left between them. The CDR3 contains 18 residues. Germline loops: CDR1 LGHNA, CDR2 YNFKEQ. The chain's CDR3 is CASSQGVGGGTLGETQYF. The CDR3, as DNA: TGTGCCAGCAGCCAAGGGGTCGGTGGGGGGACCCTGGGAGAGACCCAGTACTTC.

On this clone: Compared with germline, one end of the junction differs, possibly owing to a read error. The J gene is TRBJ2-2, the V gene TRBV4-1; weak D call: TRBD2 (6 bases). The germline V gene has CDR1 MGHRA and CDR2 YSYEKL. The CDR3 runs 14 residues. CDR3 in amino acids: CAGSSRTLAGELFF. The CDR3 DNA reads as TGCGCCGGCAGCTCGCGGACCCTAGCGGGGGAGCTGTTTTTT.

The chain has TRBV5-1 and TRBJ2-1; the match to TRBD2 covers 11 bases. The germline gives CDR1 SGHRS, CDR2 YFSETQ. V was clipped by 5 bases and J by 4 bases; unmatched bases: 11. This CDR3 region has 17 residues. CDR3 loop: CASRSSGGTYMYNEQFF. As DNA, the CDR3 is TGCGCCAGCAGATCTAGCGGGGGGACGTACATGTACAATGAGCAGTTCTTC.

This chain joins TRBV19 and TRBJ1-1; 8 bases line up with TRBD1. Germline values: CDR1 LNHDA, CDR2 SQIVND (reference sequence). CDR3 size: 14 residues. V lost 5 bases to trimming and J lost 5 bases; unmatched junction nucleotides: 7. In DNA, the CDR3 is TGTGCCAGTAGTGAAACAGGGGGGAGGACTGAAGCTTTCTTT. It encodes CASSETGGRTEAFF.

This clone was detected a few times. The chain combines TRBV4-1 with TRBJ1-4; 8 nucleotides align to TRBD1. V was clipped by 1 base and J by 8 bases; unmatched bases: 6. The CDR3 is 15 amino acids. Germline CDR1 reads MGHRA; CDR2 reads YSYEKL. This chain's CDR3 is CASSQVRTGREKLFF. CDR3 in DNA: TGCGCCAGCAGCCAAGTTCGGACAGGGCGGGAAAAACTGTTTTTT.

This clone was seen a handful of times. This rearrangement joins TRBV29-1 to TRBJ1-1; D possibly corresponds to TRBD1 (6 bases). The V end lost 4 bases, the J end lost 1 base, and 7 bases lay between the germline ends. Germline V lookup: CDR1 SQVTM, CDR2 ANQGSEA. CDR3 length equals 12 residues. This CDR3 is CSVARGNTEAFF. The CDR3 DNA is TGCAGCGTTGCCAGGGGGAACACTGAAGCTTTCTTT.

The chain combines TRBV7-6 with TRBJ2-1; 10 bases agree with TRBD1. CDR1 and CDR2 from the germline V gene are SGHVS and FNYEAQ. This CDR3 contains 14 residues. Trimming removed 3 bases from V and 8 bases from J; junction bases left unmatched: 4. CDR3 nucleotides: TGTGCCAGCAGCTTGGGGACAGGGGTCGATGAGCAGTTCTTC. Translated, it gives CASSLGTGVDEQFF.

This chain links TRBV6-5 with TRBJ1-5; D may be TRBD1 (6 bases). The CDR3 totals 15 residues. Germline CDR1 and CDR2: MNHEY and SVGAGI. V lost 6 bases, J lost 6 bases, and 18 bases lay in between. CDR3 in DNA: TGTGCCAGCAGGCCGCGGGGGCAGAGGATTCAGCCCCAGCATTTT. Translation gives CASRPRGQRIQPQHF.

The chain carries TRBV9 and TRBJ2-7; a possible D gene is TRBD1 (6 bases). The CDR3 is 15 residues long. Per the germline V gene, CDR1 is SGDLS and CDR2 is YYNGEE. Trimming took 4 bases from V and 6 from J, leaving 20 bases between them. The CDR3 is CASSPPRAGEGEQYF. CDR3 nucleotides: TGTGCCAGCAGCCCACCTCGCGCAGGGGAAGGCGAGCAGTACTTC.

On this clone: The same CDR3 can be traced to other DNA sequences in this sample. The chain joins TRBV6-5 to TRBJ1-1; the match to TRBD1 covers 7 bases. The CDR3 consists of 12 residues. From germline, CDR1 is MNHEY and CDR2 SVGAGI. J was trimmed by 4 bases and V by 7 bases; bases with no gene match: 3. The CDR3 DNA reads TGTGCCAGCACCCCAGGGGGCACTGAAGCTTTCTTT. Translation: CASTPGGTEAFF.

In regard to this clone: Other DNA sequences in this sample translate to the same CDR3. This chain connects TRBV5-4 to TRBJ2-7; D remains unclear. The V gene lost 0 bases and the J gene lost 0 bases, with 7 bases spanning the gap. CDR1 and CDR2 from the germline V gene are SGHNT and YYREEE (reference sequence). This CDR3 spans 14 amino acids. The chain's CDR3 is CASSLVDSSYEQYF. CDR3 nucleotide sequence: TGTGCCAGCAGCTTGGTTGATAGCTCCTACGAGCAGTACTTC.

J is TRBJ1-1 and V is TRBV11-2, with TRBD1 matching over 7 bases. The CDR3 totals 15 residues. The germline CDR1 and CDR2 sequences are SGHAT and FQNNGV. Trimming removed 5 bases from V and 0 bases from J; junction bases left unmatched: 6. CDR3 sequence: CASSPLGTVNTEAFF. CDR3 DNA: TGTGCCAGCAGCCCCTTGGGGACAGTGAACACTGAAGCTTTCTTT.

The chain is built from TRBV7-4 and TRBJ1-5; the D gene is possibly TRBD1 (5 bases). CDR1 SGHVT and CDR2 SQSDAQ come from the germline V gene. CDR3 size: 19 residues. V lost 5 bases and J 0 bases, leaving 23 bases between the germline ends. The CDR3 DNA sequence: TGTGCCAGCAGCCGTCCGGGCGTCAGGGAAAGATATAGCAATCAGCCCCAGCATTTT. Translation gives CASSRPGVRERYSNQPQHF.

This clone was seen a few times. The rearrangement uses TRBV7-9 and TRBJ2-7; no definite D call. V was pared by 4 bases and J by 2 bases, with 3 bases between. CDR3 length: 11 residues. Looked up from germline, CDR1 is SEHNR and CDR2 is FQNEAQ (reference sequence). The CDR3 DNA is TGTGCCAGCAGCTCAACCTACGAGCAGTACTTC. This translates into CASSSTYEQYF.

CDR3 in amino acids: CASSLRITGPYEQYF. As DNA, the CDR3 is TGCGCCAGCAGCCTCAGGATTACAGGACCCTACGAGCAGTACTTC. V gene TRBV4-1 combines with J gene TRBJ2-7; D possibly corresponds to TRBD1 (5 bases). Germline V gene lookup returns CDR1 MGHRA and CDR2 YSYEKL. The CDR3 is made up of 15 amino acids. V lost 4 bases to trimming and J lost 2 bases, with 15 bases between them.

V and J are TRBV6-5 and TRBJ1-2, with 12 nucleotides matching TRBD1. The CDR3 consists of 14 residues. CDR1 is MNHEY and CDR2 is SVGAGI in the germline V gene. Trimming took 6 bases from V and 6 from J; bases not matched to a gene: 5. The CDR3 loop is CASRGTGGSDGYTF. The DNA for the CDR3 is TGTGCCAGCAGAGGGACAGGGGGCTCTGATGGCTACACCTTC.

The rearrangement joins TRBV5-1 to TRBJ2-7; D unclear. V was trimmed by 0 bases and J by 4 bases, leaving 14 bases between them. CDR1 SGHRS and CDR2 YFSETQ come from the germline V gene. The CDR3 is 15 residues long. CDR3 region: CASSLGFGFGYEQYF. As DNA, the CDR3 is TGCGCCAGCAGCTTGGGGTTCGGCTTCGGGTACGAGCAGTACTTC.

This clone came up many times. The chain has TRBV2 and TRBJ2-1, with 11 bases fitting TRBD1. Germline trimming cut 6 bases from V and 15 bases from J; bases unmatched to any gene: 7. Per germline, CDR1 SNHLY and CDR2 FYNNEI. The CDR3 runs to 12 residues. CDR3 DNA: TGTGCCAGCAGGATGACCGGGACAGGGGGGTTCTTC. Translated: CASRMTGTGGFF. The full variable domain, in which reference TRBV2 and TRBJ2-1 provide the parts outside the CDR3, is EPEVTQTPSHQVTQMGQEVILRCVPISNHLYFYWYRQILGQKVEFLVSFYNNEISEKSEIFDDQFSVERPDGSNFTLKIRSTKLEDSAMYFCASRMTGTGGFFGPGTRLTVL.